The next 20 T cell receptor beta chains were all read from a single sample in a study of T cell changes during pregnancy in multiple sclerosis. The repertoire was sequenced with immunoSEQ multiplex PCR; TCRdb's copy has only in-frame clones and lacks some. The sample consists of about 110,000 clones, about 90% of them appearing once. This material consisted of peripheral blood, taken after pregnancy. Every receptor here comes from a female donor with multiple sclerosis, enrolled in a pregnancy study.

The chain carries TRBV10-3 and TRBJ1-1; 8 nucleotides agree with TRBD1. The CDR3 totals 13 residues. CDR1 is ENHRY and CDR2 is SYGVKD in the germline V gene. V gave up 10 bases and J gave up 5 bases; unmatched junction bases: 9. The CDR3 sequence: CATRTGIVTEAFF. The CDR3 DNA sequence: TGTGCCACCCGGACAGGGATAGTAACTGAAGCTTTCTTT.

The V and J genes are TRBV28 and TRBJ2-4; 9 nucleotides line up with TRBD2. The CDR3 loop spans 16 amino acids. The junction had 6 bases not matched to a gene; V was cut back by 6 bases and J by 0 bases. Germline V gene data show CDR1 as MDHEN and CDR2 as SYDVKM. CDR3 sequence reads: CASSETSGRAKNIQYF. CDR3 sequence (DNA): TGTGCCAGCAGCGAGACTAGCGGAAGAGCCAAAAACATTCAGTACTTC.

V and J are TRBV5-6 and TRBJ1-6; D is ambiguous. Per the germline V gene, CDR1 is SGHDT and CDR2 is YYEEEE. This CDR3 region has 16 residues. V was cut by 2 bases and J by 0 bases, with 9 bases left in between. In nucleotides, the CDR3 is TGTGCCAGCAGCTTCTTGGACTCCTCCTATAATTCACCCCTCCACTTT. This encodes CASSFLDSSYNSPLHF.

In its sample, this clone was seen once. The chain has TRBV28 and TRBJ2-5; 9 bases agree with TRBD2. Germline lookup yields CDR1 MDHEN and CDR2 SYDVKM. The V and J ends lost 7 bases and 1 base, in that order; junction bases with no gene match: 10. The CDR3 extends over 16 amino acids. The CDR3 loop reads CASTSGRRGGQETQYF. CDR3 bases: TGTGCCAGCACCTCTGGAAGGCGGGGGGGCCAAGAGACCCAGTACTTC.

V usage is TRBV6-1 and J usage is TRBJ2-6; D gene ambiguous. CDR3 length equals 15 residues. The ends were cut back, 6 bases at V and 1 base at J, with 10 bases in the middle. Germline V gives CDR1 MNHNS, CDR2 SASEGT. The CDR3: CASSLTSSGANVLTF. The CDR3 DNA reads TGTGCCAGCAGCCTAACGTCTTCTGGGGCCAACGTCCTGACTTTC.

The V call is TRBV7-9, the J call TRBJ2-7, with D tentatively TRBD1 (6 bases). CDR3 size: 16 residues. Looked up from germline, CDR1 is SEHNR and CDR2 is FQNEAQ (reference sequence). V shed 3 bases and J shed 0 bases, with 15 bases lying between them. The CDR3 DNA follows: TGTGCCAGCAGCTTCCCTCAGGGGAACTACTCCTACGAGCAGTACTTC. It translates to CASSFPQGNYSYEQYF.

This chain connects TRBV7-2 to TRBJ1-3; 10 positions match TRBD1. CDR1 and CDR2 (germline): SGHTA, FQGNSA. This CDR3 has 16 residues. The trim removed 2 bases at V and 4 bases at J, leaving 5 bases unmatched. CDR3 in amino acids: CASSLRGQGFGNTIYF. The CDR3 nucleotides read TGTGCCAGCAGCTTAAGGGGACAGGGGTTCGGAAACACCATATATTTT.

The chain carries TRBV7-8 and TRBJ1-4, with D uncertain. The CDR3 is 15 amino acids. The V and J ends lost 2 bases and 6 bases respectively, with 13 bases between them. Germline V gene lookup returns CDR1 SGHVS and CDR2 FQNEAQ. CDR3 amino acids: CASSLPPLPDEKLFF. CDR3 DNA sequence: TGTGCCAGCAGCTTACCGCCGTTGCCGGATGAAAAACTGTTTTTT.

This chain uses TRBV2 with TRBJ2-7, with 7 bases matching TRBD1. J was trimmed by 7 bases and V by 4 bases; bases with no gene match: 7. The CDR3 totals 13 residues. Germline assignment: CDR1 SNHLY and CDR2 FYNNEI. CDR3 sequence (DNA): TGTGCCAGCAGTGGGGACAGACACGATGAGCAGTACTTC. Amino acid sequence: CASSGDRHDEQYF. The full variable domain, with the rest looked up from reference TRBV2 and TRBJ2-7, is EPEVTQTPSHQVTQMGQEVILRCVPISNHLYFYWYRQILGQKVEFLVSFYNNEISEKSEIFDDQFSVERPDGSNFTLKIRSTKLEDSAMYFCASSGDRHDEQYFGPGTRLTVT.

The count of this clone is one. V gene TRBV29-1 combines with J gene TRBJ2-1; weak D call: TRBD2 (6 bases). The V end was cut by 6 bases, the J end by 4 bases, with 7 bases between. Germline V CDR1 and CDR2: SQVTM, ANQGSEA. This CDR3 has 11 amino acids. CDR3 protein: CSVDYYNEQFF. CDR3 bases: TGCAGCGTGGACTATTACAATGAGCAGTTCTTC.

This clone was picked up a small number of times. This chain joins TRBV29-1 and TRBJ1-1; TRBD1 aligns across 8 bases. CDR3 size: 12 residues. J was trimmed by 2 bases and V by 7 bases; bases with no gene match: 3. Germline V lookup: CDR1 SQVTM, CDR2 ANQGSEA. The CDR3 sequence: CSAGQVNTEAFF. In DNA, the CDR3 is TGCAGCGCGGGACAGGTAAACACTGAAGCTTTCTTT.

The CDR3 DNA follows: TGTGCCAGCAGTTACTCAAGAGGGGGCGATCAGCCCCAGCATTTT. Translated, it gives CASSYSRGGDQPQHF. The chain employs TRBV6-5 and TRBJ1-5; 7 bases align to TRBD1. The germline CDR1 and CDR2 sequences are MNHEY and SVGAGI. Trimming removed 0 bases from V and 5 bases from J; junction bases left unmatched: 4. The CDR3 has 15 amino acids.

The chain links TRBV30 to TRBJ2-5; tentative D call: TRBD2 (7 bases). Between the trimmed V and J ends, which lost 4 bases and 2 bases, there was a span of 14 bases. This CDR3 comprises 14 residues. CDR1 is GTSNPN and CDR2 is SVGIG in the germline V gene (reference sequence). The CDR3 loop is CAWTPGGRQETQYF. The CDR3 nucleotides are TGTGCCTGGACCCCGGGGGGCCGGCAAGAGACCCAGTACTTC.

This clone is a singleton in its sample. This chain links TRBV2 with TRBJ1-1; 11 nucleotides agree with TRBD1. This CDR3 has 14 amino acids. The V gene's germline CDR1 is SNHLY and CDR2 FYNNEI. Trimming cost V 4 bases and J 5 bases; bases outside gene matches: 3. CDR3 residues: CASSVGTGGTEAFF. The CDR3 nucleotides are TGTGCCAGCAGTGTCGGGACAGGGGGGACTGAAGCTTTCTTT. The variable domain in full, with the rest retrieved from reference TRBV2 and TRBJ1-1, is EPEVTQTPSHQVTQMGQEVILRCVPISNHLYFYWYRQILGQKVEFLVSFYNNEISEKSEIFDDQFSVERPDGSNFTLKIRSTKLEDSAMYFCASSVGTGGTEAFFGQGTRLTVV.

The genes are TRBV30 and TRBJ2-7; D is undetermined. Trimming removed 2 bases at V and 2 bases at J, with 7 bases between. Germline CDR1 and CDR2: GTSNPN and SVGIG (reference sequence). The CDR3 has 12 amino acids. CDR3 amino acids: CAWSRVTYEQYF. CDR3 DNA: TGTGCCTGGAGTCGGGTTACCTACGAGCAGTACTTC. The full variable domain, its missing parts supplied by reference TRBV30 and TRBJ2-7, is SQTIHQWPATLVQPVGSPLSLECTVEGTSNPNLYWYRQAAGRGLQLLFYSVGIGQISSEVPQNLSASRPQDRQFILSSKKLLLSDSGFYLCAWSRVTYEQYFGPGTRLTVT.

The chain links TRBV2 to TRBJ1-3; D might be TRBD1 (6 bases). Germline V gives CDR1 SNHLY, CDR2 FYNNEI. Trimming stripped 6 bases from V and 6 bases from J, with 15 bases between. This CDR3 comprises 14 residues. CDR3: CASRLDSATNTIYF. The CDR3 nucleotides read TGTGCCAGCAGATTGGACAGTGCGACAAACACCATATATTTT.

The chain employs TRBV9 and TRBJ2-7; D is ambiguous. The germline V gene encodes CDR1 SGDLS and CDR2 YYNGEE. V lost 0 bases and J 5 bases, leaving 9 bases between the germline ends. The CDR3 is made up of 13 amino acids. CDR3 residues: CASSVALGHEQYF. The CDR3 region has the DNA TGTGCCAGCAGCGTAGCTTTGGGCCACGAGCAGTACTTC.

This clone has only one observation. V gene TRBV6-5 combines with J gene TRBJ2-1; 9 nucleotides align to TRBD2. V shed 4 bases and J 6 bases; nucleotides not matched to a gene: 4. This CDR3 spans 14 amino acids. Germline V gene sequence: CDR1 MNHEY, CDR2 SVGAGI. CDR3 region: CASSWVAGVNEQFF. CDR3 bases: TGTGCCAGCAGTTGGGTAGCGGGAGTCAATGAGCAGTTCTTC.

This clone has a single count. This chain links TRBV7-6 with TRBJ2-1, with D possibly being TRBD1 (6 bases). From germline, CDR1 is SGHVS and CDR2 FNYEAQ. V gave up 2 bases and J gave up 6 bases, with 14 bases separating them. This CDR3 comprises 15 residues. The DNA of the CDR3 is TGTGCCAGCAGCTTAAACCAGGGGCCTGGCAATGAGCAGTTCTTC. This sequence encodes CASSLNQGPGNEQFF.

CDR3 protein: CASRSGNREVYGYTF. Written as DNA, the CDR3 is TGTGCCAGCAGATCCGGGAACAGGGAAGTCTATGGCTACACCTTC. This chain joins TRBV7-9 and TRBJ1-2; weak D call: TRBD1 (6 bases). Germline CDR1 SEHNR, CDR2 FQNEAQ (reference sequence). This CDR3 spans 15 amino acids. V dropped 6 bases and J dropped 4 bases, with 18 bases sitting between them. Based on the CDR3 plus reference TRBV7-9 and TRBJ1-2, the full variable domain is DTGVSQNPRHKITKRGQNVTFRCDPISEHNRLYWYRQTLGQGPEFLTYFQNEAQLEKSRLLSDRFSAERPKGSFSTLEIQRTEQGDSAMYLCASRSGNREVYGYTFGSGTRLTVV.